A single sample is the source of the 5 T cell receptor beta chains below, sequenced in a study of blood T cell repertoires in COVID-19. Sequenced by immunoSEQ multiplex PCR; TCRdb stores in-frame clones only, minus some. Of around 360,000 clones detected, about 90% appear once; the ten largest clones hold almost 3%. Source material: PBMCs or T cells enriched from blood (not recorded which). These receptors all stem from a woman in her twenties or thirties who had recovered from COVID-19.

The V and J genes are TRBV5-1 and TRBJ2-7; weak D call: TRBD1 (6 bases). V was trimmed by 4 bases and J by 0 bases, leaving 11 bases between them. The V gene's germline CDR1 is SGHRS and CDR2 YFSETQ. This CDR3 has 14 amino acids. The CDR3 here is CASSQQGSSYEQYF. CDR3 sequence (DNA): TGCGCCAGCAGCCAACAGGGTAGCTCCTACGAGCAGTACTTC.

The rearrangement links TRBV5-1 to TRBJ2-3, with D unresolved. The V end lost 0 bases, the J end lost 2 bases, and 10 bases lay between the germline ends. This CDR3 comprises 15 residues. Germline V gene sequence: CDR1 SGHRS, CDR2 YFSETQ. CDR3 loop: CASSLELKPTDTQYF. DNA for the CDR3: TGCGCCAGCAGCTTGGAACTGAAGCCCACAGATACGCAGTATTTT.

This clone appeared a single time. This chain joins TRBV19 and TRBJ1-6; 7 nucleotides agree with TRBD1. The germline V gene has CDR1 LNHDA and CDR2 SQIVND (reference sequence). This CDR3 has 15 residues. Germline trimming cut 6 bases from V and 5 bases from J; bases unmatched to any gene: 7. In nucleotides, the CDR3 is TGTGCCAGTAGGACAGGGATGGATCATAATTCACCCCTCCACTTT. Its translation is CASRTGMDHNSPLHF.

V and J are TRBV5-8 and TRBJ1-5; D remains unclear. Trimming took 2 bases from V and 2 from J, leaving 5 bases between them. Germline CDR1 and CDR2: SGHTS and YDEGEE. The CDR3 covers 13 residues. CDR3 amino acids: CASSFQGNQPQHF. The CDR3 DNA follows: TGTGCCAGCAGCTTTCAGGGCAATCAGCCCCAGCATTTT.

This clone has only one observation. CDR3 loop: CASSSREVGGGDGYTF. CDR3 coding DNA: TGTGCCAGCAGTTCCCGAGAGGTAGGGGGCGGTGATGGCTACACCTTC. V usage is TRBV6-5 and J usage is TRBJ1-2; 7 bases match TRBD1. The CDR3 is 16 residues long. Germline assignment: CDR1 MNHEY and CDR2 SVGAGI. Losses at the gene ends were 4 bases for V and 6 bases for J; bases not matched to a gene: 14.